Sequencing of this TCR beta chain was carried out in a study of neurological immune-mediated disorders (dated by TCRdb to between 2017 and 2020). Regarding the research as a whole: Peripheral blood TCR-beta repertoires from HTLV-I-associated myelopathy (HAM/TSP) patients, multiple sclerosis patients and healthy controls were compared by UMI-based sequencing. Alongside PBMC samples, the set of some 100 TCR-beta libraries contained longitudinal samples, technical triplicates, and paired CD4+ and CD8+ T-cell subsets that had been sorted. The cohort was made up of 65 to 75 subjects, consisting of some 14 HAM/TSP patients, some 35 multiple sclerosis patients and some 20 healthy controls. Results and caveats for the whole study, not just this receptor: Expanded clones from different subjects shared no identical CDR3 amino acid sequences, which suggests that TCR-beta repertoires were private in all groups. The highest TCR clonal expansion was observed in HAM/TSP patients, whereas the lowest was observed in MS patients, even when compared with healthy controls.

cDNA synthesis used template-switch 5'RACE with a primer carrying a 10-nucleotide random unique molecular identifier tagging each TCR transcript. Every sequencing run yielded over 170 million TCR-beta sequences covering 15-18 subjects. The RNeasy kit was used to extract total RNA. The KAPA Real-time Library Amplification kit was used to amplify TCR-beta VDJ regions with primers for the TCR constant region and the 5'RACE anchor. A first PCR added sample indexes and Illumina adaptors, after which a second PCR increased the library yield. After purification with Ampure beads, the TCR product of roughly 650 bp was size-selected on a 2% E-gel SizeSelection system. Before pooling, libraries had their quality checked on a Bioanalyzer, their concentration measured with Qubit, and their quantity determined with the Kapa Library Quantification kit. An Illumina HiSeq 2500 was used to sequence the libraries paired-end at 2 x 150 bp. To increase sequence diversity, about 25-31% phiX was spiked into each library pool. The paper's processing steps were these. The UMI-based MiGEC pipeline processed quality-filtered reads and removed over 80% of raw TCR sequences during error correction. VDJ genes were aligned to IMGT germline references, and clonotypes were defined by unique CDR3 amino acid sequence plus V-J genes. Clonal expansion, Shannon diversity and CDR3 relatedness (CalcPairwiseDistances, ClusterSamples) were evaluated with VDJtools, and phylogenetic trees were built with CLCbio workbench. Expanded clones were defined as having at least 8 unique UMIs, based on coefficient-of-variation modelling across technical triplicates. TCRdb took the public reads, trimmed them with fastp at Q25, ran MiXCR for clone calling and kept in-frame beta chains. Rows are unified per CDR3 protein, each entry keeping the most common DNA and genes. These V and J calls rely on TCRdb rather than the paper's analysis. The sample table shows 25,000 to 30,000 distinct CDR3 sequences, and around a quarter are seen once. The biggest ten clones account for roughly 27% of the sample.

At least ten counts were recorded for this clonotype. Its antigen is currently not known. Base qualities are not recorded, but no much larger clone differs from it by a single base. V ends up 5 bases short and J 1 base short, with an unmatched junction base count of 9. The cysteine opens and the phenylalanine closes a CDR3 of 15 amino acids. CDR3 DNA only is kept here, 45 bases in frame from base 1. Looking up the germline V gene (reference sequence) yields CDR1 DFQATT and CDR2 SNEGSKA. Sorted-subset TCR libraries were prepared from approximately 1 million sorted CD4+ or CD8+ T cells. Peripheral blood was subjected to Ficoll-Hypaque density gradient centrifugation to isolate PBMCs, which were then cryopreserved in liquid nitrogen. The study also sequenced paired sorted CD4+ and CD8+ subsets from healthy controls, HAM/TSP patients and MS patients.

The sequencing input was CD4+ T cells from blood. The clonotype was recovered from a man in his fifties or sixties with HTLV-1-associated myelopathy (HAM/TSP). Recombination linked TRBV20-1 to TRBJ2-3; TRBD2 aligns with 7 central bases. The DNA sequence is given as TGCAGTGCTTTTCCTGCTAGCGGTGGCACAGATACGCAGTATTTT. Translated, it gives CSAFPASGGTDTQYF.